This T cell receptor (beta chain) was sequenced for a study of blood T cell repertoires in COVID-19. The ends were cut back, 2 bases at V and 7 bases at J, with 9 bases in the middle. Germline CDR1 and CDR2: SGHDT and YYEEEE. The CDR3 extends over 13 amino acids. The repertoire was sequenced with immunoSEQ multiplex PCR; TCRdb's copy has only in-frame clones and lacks some. The repertoire holds about 220,000 clones, with roughly 87% as singletons. Sequencing was carried out using PBMCs or T cells enriched from blood (not recorded which). This rearrangement joins TRBV5-6 to TRBJ1-4; TRBD1 is a possible D gene (5 bases). This TCR was recovered from a woman in her 30s with acute COVID-19. The CDR3 loop reads CASSFSGGEKLFF. The DNA for the CDR3 is TGTGCCAGCAGCTTTTCGGGGGGTGAAAAACTGTTTTTT.